Sequencing of this T cell receptor beta chain was carried out in a study of T cells in Graves' hyperthyroidism and ophthalmopathy. About this clonotype: The antigen is not known.

Uncontrolled infection, other autoimmune disease, pregnancy or lactation barred patients from enrollment. Findings and caveats of the study: Within blood appeared most thyroid clonotypes that had expanded above 0.001. By a 13 V-J model, ophthalmopathy was set apart from stable hyperthyroidism.

From RNA transcripts, TCR beta CDR3 regions were amplified. The HTBI primer set served for first-round RT-PCR of the TCR CDR3. TCRdb re-called the multiplex PCR reads through MiXCR, storing one row per CDR3 protein. The data contain 500,000 to 600,000 distinct CDR3 sequences, under 60% of them singletons. This TCR came from an adult woman with Graves' disease, either hyperthyroidism or ophthalmopathy (not recorded which). The sequencing sample was made of peripheral blood or thyroid tissue (not recorded which).

CDR3 coding DNA: TGTGCCAGCAGCTTGGCGGGTAGGGAAGTGACCCAGTACTTC. Amino acids: CASSLAGREVTQYF. The chain recombines TRBV5-4 with TRBJ2-5; the D is unclear. The CDR3 has 14 amino acids. V lost 0 bases to trimming and J lost 7 bases, with 13 bases between them. CDR1 is SGHNT, CDR2 YYREEE, per germline (reference sequence).